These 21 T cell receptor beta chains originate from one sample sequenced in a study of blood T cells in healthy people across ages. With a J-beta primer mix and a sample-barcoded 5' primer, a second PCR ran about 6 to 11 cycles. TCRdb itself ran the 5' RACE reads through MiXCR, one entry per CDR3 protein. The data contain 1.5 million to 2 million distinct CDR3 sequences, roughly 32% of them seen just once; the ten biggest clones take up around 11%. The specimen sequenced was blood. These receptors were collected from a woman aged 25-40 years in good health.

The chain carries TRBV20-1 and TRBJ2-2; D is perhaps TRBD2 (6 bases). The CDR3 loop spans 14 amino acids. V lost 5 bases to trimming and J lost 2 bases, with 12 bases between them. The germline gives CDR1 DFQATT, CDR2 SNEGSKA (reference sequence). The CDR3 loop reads CSAVAGTNTGELFF. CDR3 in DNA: TGCAGTGCTGTCGCCGGGACTAACACCGGGGAGCTGTTTTTT.

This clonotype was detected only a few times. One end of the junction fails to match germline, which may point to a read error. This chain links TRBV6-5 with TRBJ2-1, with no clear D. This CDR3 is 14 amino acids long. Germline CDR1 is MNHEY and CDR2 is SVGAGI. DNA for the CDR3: TGCGCCAGCAGACCGGGTATCTCCTACAATGAGCAGTTCTTC. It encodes CASRPGISYNEQFF.

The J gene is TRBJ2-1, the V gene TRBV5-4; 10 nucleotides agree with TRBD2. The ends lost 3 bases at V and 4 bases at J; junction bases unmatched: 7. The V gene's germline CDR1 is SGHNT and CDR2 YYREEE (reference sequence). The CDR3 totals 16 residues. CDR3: CASSYYSGRKYNEQFF. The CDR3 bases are TGTGCCAGCAGCTACTATAGCGGGAGGAAGTACAATGAGCAGTTCTTC.

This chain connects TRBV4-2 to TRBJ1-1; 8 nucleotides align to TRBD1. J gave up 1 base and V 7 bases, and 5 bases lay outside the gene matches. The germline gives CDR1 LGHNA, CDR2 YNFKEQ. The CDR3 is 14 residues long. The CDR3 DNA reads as TGTGCCAGCACGCCACAGGGGGAGAACACTGAAGCTTTCTTT. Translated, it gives CASTPQGENTEAFF.

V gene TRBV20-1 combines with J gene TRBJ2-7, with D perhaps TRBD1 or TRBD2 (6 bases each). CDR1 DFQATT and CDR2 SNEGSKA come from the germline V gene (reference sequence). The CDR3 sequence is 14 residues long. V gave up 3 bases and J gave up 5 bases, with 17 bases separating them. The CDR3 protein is CSASRLGGLDEQYF. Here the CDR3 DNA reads TGCAGTGCTAGTAGACTAGGGGGGTTAGACGAGCAGTACTTC.

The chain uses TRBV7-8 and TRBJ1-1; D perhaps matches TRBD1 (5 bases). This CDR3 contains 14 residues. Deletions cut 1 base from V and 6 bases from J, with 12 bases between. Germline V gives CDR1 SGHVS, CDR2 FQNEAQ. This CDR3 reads CASSLDPQGPEAFF. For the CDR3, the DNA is TGTGCCAGCAGCTTAGATCCCCAGGGCCCTGAAGCTTTCTTT.

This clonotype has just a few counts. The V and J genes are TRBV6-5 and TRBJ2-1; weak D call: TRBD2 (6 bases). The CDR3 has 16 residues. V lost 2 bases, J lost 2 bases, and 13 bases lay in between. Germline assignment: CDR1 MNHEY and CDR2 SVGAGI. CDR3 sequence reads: CASSYRRGVPYNEQFF. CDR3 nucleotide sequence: TGTGCCAGCAGTTACCGGCGGGGAGTCCCCTACAATGAGCAGTTCTTC.

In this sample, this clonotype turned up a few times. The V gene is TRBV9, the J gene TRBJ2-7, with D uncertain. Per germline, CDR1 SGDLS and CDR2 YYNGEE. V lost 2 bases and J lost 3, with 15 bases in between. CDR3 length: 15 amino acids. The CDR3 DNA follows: TGTGCCAGCAGCGTCTCCACGAACAGTAACTACGAGCAGTACTTC. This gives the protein CASSVSTNSNYEQYF.

CDR3 sequence (DNA): TGTGCCAGCAGCTTAGGATTAAAGGAGGTCACAGATACGCAGTATTTT. This gives the protein CASSLGLKEVTDTQYF. V and J are TRBV11-2 and TRBJ2-3; D may be TRBD2 (5 bases). Germline V gene lookup returns CDR1 SGHAT and CDR2 FQNNGV. Deletions cut 1 base from V and 2 bases from J, with 13 bases between. The CDR3 has 16 amino acids.

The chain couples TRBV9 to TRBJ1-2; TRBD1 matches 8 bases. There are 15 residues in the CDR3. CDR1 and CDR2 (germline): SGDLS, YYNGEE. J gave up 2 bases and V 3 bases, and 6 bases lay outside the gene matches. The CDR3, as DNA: TGTGCCAGCAGCGAATCGACAGGGGACAACTATGGCTACACCTTC. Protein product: CASSESTGDNYGYTF.

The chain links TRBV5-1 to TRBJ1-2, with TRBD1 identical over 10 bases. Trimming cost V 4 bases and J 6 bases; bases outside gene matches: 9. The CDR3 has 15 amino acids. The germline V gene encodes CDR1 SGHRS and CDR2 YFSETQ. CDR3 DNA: TGCGCCAGCAGCGCCGACAGGGGGCAACGCAATGGCTACACCTTC. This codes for CASSADRGQRNGYTF. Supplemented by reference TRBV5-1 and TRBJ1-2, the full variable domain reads KAGVTQTPRYLIKTRGQQVTLSCSPISGHRSVSWYQQTPGQGLQFLFEYFSETQRNKGNFPGRFSGRQFSNSRSEMNVSTLELGDSALYLCASSADRGQRNGYTFGSGTRLTVV.

The CDR3 spells CSVTAVGGTEAFF. The CDR3 DNA is TGCAGCGTGACGGCTGTTGGAGGCACTGAAGCTTTCTTT. This chain uses TRBV29-1 with TRBJ1-1; D unresolved. Trimming took 6 bases from V and 4 from J, leaving 15 bases between them. The CDR3 totals 13 residues. Germline-derived CDR1 and CDR2 are SQVTM and ANQGSEA.

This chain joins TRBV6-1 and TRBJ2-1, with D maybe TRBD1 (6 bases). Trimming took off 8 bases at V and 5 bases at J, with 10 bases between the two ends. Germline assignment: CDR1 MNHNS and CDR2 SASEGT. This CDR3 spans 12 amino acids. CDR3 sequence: CASLTGDNEQFF. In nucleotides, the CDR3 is TGTGCCAGCCTGACAGGAGACAATGAGCAGTTCTTC.

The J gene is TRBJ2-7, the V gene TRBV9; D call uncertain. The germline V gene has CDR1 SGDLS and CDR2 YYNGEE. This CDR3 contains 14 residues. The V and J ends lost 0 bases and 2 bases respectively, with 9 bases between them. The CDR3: CASSVGSETYEQYF. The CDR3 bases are TGTGCCAGCAGCGTAGGGTCTGAAACCTACGAGCAGTACTTC.

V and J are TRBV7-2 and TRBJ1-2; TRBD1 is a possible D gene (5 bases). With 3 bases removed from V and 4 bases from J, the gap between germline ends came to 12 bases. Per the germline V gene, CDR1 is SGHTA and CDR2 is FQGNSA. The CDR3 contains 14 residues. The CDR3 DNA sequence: TGTGCCAGCAGCTTCAAGATGGGACCCTATGGCTACACCTTC. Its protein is CASSFKMGPYGYTF.

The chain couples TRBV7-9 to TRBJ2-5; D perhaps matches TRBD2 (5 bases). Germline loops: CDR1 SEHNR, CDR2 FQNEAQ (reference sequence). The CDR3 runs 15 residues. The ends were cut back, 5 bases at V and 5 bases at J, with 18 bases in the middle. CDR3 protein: CASSTVTGVGETQYF. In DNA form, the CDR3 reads TGTGCCAGCAGCACCGTCACCGGGGTAGGGGAGACCCAGTACTTC.

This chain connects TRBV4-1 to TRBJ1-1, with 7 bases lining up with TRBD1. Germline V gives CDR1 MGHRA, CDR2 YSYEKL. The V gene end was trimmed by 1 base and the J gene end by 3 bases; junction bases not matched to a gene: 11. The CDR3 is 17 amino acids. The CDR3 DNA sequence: TGCGCCAGCAGCCAAGTGAAAGGGACAGTTTGGGACACTGAAGCTTTCTTT. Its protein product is CASSQVKGTVWDTEAFF.

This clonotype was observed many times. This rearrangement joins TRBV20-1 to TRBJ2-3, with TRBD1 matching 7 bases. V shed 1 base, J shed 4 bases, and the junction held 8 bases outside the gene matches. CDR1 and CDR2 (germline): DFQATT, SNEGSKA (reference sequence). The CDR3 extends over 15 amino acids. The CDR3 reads CSARVLQGDPDTQYF. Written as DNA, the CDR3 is TGCAGTGCTAGAGTGCTCCAGGGGGACCCAGATACGCAGTATTTT.

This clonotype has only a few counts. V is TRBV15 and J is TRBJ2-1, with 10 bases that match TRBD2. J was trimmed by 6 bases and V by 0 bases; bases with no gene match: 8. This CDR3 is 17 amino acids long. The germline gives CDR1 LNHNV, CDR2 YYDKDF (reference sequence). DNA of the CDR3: TGTGCCACCAGCAGAGACCTATCAGCGGGAGGGGGCAATGAGCAGTTCTTC. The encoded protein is CATSRDLSAGGGNEQFF.

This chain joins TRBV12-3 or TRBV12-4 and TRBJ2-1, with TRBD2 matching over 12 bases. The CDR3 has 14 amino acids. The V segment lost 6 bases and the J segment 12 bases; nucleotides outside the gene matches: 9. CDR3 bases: TGTGCCAGCAGAACTAGCGGGAGGCCTCTCTCGCAGTTCTTC. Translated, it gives CASRTSGRPLSQFF.

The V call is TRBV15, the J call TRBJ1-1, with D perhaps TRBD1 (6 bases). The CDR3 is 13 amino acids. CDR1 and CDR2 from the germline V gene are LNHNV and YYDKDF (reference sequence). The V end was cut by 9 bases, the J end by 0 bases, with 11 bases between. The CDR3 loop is CATGTPMNTEAFF. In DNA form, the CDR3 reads TGTGCCACAGGGACACCCATGAACACTGAAGCTTTCTTT.